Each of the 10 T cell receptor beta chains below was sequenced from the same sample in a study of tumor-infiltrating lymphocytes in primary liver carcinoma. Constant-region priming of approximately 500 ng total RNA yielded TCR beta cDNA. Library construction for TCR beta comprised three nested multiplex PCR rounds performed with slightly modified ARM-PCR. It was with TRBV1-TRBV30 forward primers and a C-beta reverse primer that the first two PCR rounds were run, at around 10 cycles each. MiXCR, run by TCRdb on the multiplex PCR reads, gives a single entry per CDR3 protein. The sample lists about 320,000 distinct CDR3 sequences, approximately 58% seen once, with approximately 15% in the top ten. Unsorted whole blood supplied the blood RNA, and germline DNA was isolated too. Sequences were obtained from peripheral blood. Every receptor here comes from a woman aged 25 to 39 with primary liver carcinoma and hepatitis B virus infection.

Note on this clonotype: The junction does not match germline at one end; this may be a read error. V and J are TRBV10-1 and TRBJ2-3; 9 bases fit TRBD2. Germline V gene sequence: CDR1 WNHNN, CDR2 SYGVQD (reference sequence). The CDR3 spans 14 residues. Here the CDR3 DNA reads TGCGCCAGCTGCGGCGGGAGGGTCACAGATACTCAGTATTTT. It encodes CASCGGRVTDTQYF.

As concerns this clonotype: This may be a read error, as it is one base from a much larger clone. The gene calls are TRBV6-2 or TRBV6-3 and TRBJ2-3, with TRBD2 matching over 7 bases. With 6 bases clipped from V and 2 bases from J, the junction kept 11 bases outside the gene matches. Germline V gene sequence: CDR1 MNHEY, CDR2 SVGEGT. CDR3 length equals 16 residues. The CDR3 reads CASRGGTGGYTDTQYF. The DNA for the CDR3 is TGTGCCAGCAGGGGGGGGACTGGCGGATACACAGATACGCAGTATTTT.

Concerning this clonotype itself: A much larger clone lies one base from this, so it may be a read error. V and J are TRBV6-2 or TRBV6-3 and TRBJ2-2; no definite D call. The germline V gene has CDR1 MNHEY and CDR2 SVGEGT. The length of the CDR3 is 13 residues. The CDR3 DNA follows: TGTCCCAGCAGTTTCGTGAACACCGGGGAGCTGTTTTTT. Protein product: CPSSFVNTGELFF.

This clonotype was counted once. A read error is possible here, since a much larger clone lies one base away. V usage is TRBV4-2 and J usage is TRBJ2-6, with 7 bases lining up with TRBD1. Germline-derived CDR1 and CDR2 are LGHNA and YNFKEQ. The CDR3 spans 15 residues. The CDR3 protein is CAISQEGGRLDVLTF. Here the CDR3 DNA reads TGTGCCATCAGCCAAGAAGGGGGCCGACTCGACGTCCTGACTTTC.

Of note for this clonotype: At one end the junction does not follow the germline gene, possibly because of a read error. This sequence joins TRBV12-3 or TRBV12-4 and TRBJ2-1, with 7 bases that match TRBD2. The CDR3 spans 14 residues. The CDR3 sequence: CANSPSGPYNEQFF. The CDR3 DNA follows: TGTGCCAACAGTCCTAGCGGCCCCTACAATGAGCAGTTCTTC.

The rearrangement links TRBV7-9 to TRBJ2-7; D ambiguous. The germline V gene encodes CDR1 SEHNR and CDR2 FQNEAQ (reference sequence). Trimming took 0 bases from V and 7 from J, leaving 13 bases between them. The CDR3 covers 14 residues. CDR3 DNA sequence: TGTGCCAGCAGCTTAGCCGGACCCCTTGGGGAGCAGTACTTC. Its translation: CASSLAGPLGEQYF.

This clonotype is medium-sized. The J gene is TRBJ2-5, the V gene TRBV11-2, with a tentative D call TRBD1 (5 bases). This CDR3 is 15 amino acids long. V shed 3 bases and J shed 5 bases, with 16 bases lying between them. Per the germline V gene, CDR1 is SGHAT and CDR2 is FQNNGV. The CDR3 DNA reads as TGTGCCAGCAGCTTTTTGACGACAGCCGCTGAGACCCAGTACTTC. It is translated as CASSFLTTAAETQYF.

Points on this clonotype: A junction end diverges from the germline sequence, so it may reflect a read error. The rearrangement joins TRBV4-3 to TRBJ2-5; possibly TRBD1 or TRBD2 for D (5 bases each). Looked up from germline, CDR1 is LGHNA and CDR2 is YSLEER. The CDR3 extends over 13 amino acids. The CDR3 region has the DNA TGCGCCAGCAGCCAAGAGAGGGCAGGGACCCAGTATTTC. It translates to CASSQERAGTQYF.

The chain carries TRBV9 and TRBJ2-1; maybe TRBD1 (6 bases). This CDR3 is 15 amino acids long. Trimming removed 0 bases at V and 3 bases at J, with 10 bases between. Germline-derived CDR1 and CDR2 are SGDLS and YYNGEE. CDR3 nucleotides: TGTGCCAGCAGCGTAGATCAGGGGCACTACAATGAGCAGTTCTTC. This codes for CASSVDQGHYNEQFF.

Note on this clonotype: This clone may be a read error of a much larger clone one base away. The CDR3 DNA reads TGTACCAGCAGACTGAGCGCGGGAGGCTACGAGCAGTACTTC. The encoded protein is CTSRLSAGGYEQYF. The rearrangement links TRBV12-3 or TRBV12-4 to TRBJ2-7; 8 nucleotides align to TRBD2. This CDR3 comprises 14 residues.